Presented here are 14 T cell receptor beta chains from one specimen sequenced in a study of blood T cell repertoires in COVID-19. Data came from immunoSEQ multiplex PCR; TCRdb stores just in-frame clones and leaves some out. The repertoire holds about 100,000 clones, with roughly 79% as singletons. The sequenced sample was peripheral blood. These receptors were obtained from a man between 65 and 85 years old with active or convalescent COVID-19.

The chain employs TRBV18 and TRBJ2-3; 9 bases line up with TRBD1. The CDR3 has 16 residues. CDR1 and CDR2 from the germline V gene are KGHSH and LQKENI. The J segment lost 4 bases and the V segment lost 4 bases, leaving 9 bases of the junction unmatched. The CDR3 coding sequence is TGTGCCAGCTCACAGAACAGGGGGCGCTTCTCAGATACGCAGTATTTT. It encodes CASSQNRGRFSDTQYF.

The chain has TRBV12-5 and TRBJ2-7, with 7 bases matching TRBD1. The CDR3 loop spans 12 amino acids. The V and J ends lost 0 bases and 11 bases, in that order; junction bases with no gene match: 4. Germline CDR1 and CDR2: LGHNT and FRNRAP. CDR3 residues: CASGLVKGGEYF. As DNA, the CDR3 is TGTGCTAGTGGTTTGGTAAAAGGGGGCGAGTACTTC.

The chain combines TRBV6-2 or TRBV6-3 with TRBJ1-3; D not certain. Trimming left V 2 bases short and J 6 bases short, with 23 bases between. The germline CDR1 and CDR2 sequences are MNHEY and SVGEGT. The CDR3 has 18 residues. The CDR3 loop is CASSYGDTGIRGANTIYF. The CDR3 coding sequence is TGTGCCAGCAGTTACGGAGACACCGGGATCAGAGGCGCAAACACCATATATTTT.

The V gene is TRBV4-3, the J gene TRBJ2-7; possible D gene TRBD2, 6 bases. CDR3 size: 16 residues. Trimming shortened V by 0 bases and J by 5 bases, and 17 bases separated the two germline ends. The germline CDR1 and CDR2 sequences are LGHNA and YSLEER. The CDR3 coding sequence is TGCGCCAGCAGCCAAGATGTGGCGGGGAAAAGGGACGAGCAGTACTTC. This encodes CASSQDVAGKRDEQYF.

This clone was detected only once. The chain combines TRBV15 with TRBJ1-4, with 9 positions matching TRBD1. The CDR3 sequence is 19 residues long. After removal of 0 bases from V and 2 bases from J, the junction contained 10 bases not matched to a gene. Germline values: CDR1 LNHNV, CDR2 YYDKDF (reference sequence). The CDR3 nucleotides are TGTGCCACCAGCAGAGATTTCGGGGACAGGGCGTTTACTAATGAAAAACTGTTTTTT. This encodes CATSRDFGDRAFTNEKLFF.

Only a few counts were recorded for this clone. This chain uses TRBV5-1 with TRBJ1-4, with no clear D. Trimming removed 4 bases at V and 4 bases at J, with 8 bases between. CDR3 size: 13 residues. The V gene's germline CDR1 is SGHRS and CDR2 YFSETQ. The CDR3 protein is CASSPGGNEKLFF. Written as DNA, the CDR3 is TGCGCCAGCAGCCCTGGCGGTAATGAAAAACTGTTTTTT.

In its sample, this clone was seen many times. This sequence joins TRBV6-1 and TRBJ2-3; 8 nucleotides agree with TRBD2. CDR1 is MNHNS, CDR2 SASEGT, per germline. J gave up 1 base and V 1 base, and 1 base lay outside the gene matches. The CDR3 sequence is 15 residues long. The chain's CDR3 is CASSEEAGGTDTQYF. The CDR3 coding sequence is TGTGCCAGCAGTGAAGAAGCGGGGGGCACAGATACGCAGTATTTT.

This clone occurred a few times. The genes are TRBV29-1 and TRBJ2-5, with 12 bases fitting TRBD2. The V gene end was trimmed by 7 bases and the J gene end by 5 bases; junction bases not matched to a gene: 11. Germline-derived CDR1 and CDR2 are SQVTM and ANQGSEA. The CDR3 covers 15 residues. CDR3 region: CSGTSGNTQVETQYF. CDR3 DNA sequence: TGCAGCGGGACTAGCGGGAACACCCAGGTGGAGACCCAGTACTTC. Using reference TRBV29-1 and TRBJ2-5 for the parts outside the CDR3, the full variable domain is SAVISQKPSRDICQRGTSLTIQCQVDSQVTMMFWYRQQPGQSLTLIATANQGSEATYESGFVIDKFPISRPNLTFSTLTVSNMSPEDSSIYLCSGTSGNTQVETQYFGPGTRLLVL.

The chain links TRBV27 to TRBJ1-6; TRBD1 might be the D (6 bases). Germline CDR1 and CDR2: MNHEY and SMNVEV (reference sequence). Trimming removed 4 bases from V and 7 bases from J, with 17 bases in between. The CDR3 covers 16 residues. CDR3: CASSSSGGQPNSPLHF. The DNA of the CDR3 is TGTGCCAGCAGTTCGTCGGGGGGGCAGCCAAATTCACCCCTCCACTTT.

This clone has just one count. The CDR3 DNA reads as TGTGCCAGCAGCGGGCGGCATGGGGGTCTAGCGGGGACGAACACCGGGGAGCTGTTTTTT. Its protein product is CASSGRHGGLAGTNTGELFF. The chain couples TRBV7-6 to TRBJ2-2; the match to TRBD2 covers 9 bases. Germline V gene lookup returns CDR1 SGHVS and CDR2 FNYEAQ. The CDR3 runs 20 residues. After removal of 5 bases from V and 0 bases from J, the junction contained 16 bases not matched to a gene.

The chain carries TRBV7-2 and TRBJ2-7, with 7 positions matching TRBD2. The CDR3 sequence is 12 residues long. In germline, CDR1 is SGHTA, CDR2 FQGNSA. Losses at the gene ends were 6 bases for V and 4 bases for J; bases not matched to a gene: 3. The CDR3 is CASRDGRYEQYF. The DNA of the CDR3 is TGTGCCAGCAGGGACGGGAGGTACGAGCAGTACTTC.

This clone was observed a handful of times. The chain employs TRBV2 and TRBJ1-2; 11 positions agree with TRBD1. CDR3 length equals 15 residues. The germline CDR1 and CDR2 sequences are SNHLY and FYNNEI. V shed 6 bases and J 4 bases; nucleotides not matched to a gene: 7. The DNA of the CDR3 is TGTGCCAGCAGACGCCGGACAGGGGGCGGCTATGGCTACACCTTC. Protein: CASRRRTGGGYGYTF.

CDR3 sequence (DNA): TGTGCCAGCAGCACGATGAATAGAGACGAGCAGTACTTC. This gives the protein CASSTMNRDEQYF. The chain uses TRBV7-2 and TRBJ2-7; D gene uncertain. In germline, CDR1 is SGHTA, CDR2 FQGNSA. The CDR3 loop spans 13 amino acids. Trimming removed 5 bases from V and 5 bases from J, with 13 bases in between.

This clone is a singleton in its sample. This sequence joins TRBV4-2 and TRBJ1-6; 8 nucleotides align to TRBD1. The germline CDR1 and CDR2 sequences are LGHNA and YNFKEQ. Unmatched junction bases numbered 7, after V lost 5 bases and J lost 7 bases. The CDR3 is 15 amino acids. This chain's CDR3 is CASSAQGAGNSPLHF. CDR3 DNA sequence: TGTGCCAGCAGCGCCCAGGGGGCTGGGAATTCACCCCTCCACTTT.